This is a list of T cell receptor beta chains from one sample in a study of spatial heterogeneity in lung cancer. TCRdb reprocessed the 5' RACE reads via MiXCR and lists one record per CDR3 protein. The sample has 35,000 to 55,000 distinct CDR3 sequences; roughly 13% are singletons. The sequences come from PBMCs, collected at surgery. The receptors here all came from a male donor with early-stage non-small cell lung cancer. The CDR3 runs from the conserved cysteine through the conserved F or W. Fields, in order: D gene, clone size, J gene, V gene, CDR3 protein, CDR3 DNA. D genes are given only for firm matches. Size is stated for part of the rows, as once, few or many counts, or as a class when the clone is expanded.

D: TRBD1; size: many; J: TRBJ2-7; V: TRBV25-1; CDR3: CASSDPGQGDYEQYF; DNA: TGTGCCAGCAGTGATCCGGGACAGGGGGATTACGAGCAGTACTTC
D: -; size: -; J: TRBJ2-7; V: TRBV24-1; CDR3: CATSGAPHYEQYF; DNA: TGTGCCACCAGTGGGGCCCCCCACTACGAGCAGTACTTC
D: -; size: few; J: TRBJ1-5; V: TRBV19; CDR3: CASRTAIYSNQPQHF; DNA: TGTGCCTCGAGGACAGCCATTTATAGCAATCAGCCCCAGCATTTT
D: TRBD1; size: -; J: TRBJ2-2; V: TRBV11-2; CDR3: CASSPLRGRAGELFF; DNA: TGTGCCAGCAGCCCACTCAGGGGGCGGGCCGGGGAGCTGTTTTTT
D: -; size: -; J: TRBJ1-5; V: TRBV4-1; CDR3: CASSLARESNQPQHF; DNA: TGCGCCAGCAGCCTTGCAAGGGAGAGCAATCAGCCCCAGCATTTT
D: -; size: few; J: TRBJ2-3; V: TRBV29-1; CDR3: CSVHRGPDTQYF; DNA: TGCAGCGTTCATAGGGGTCCAGATACGCAGTATTTT
D: -; size: few; J: TRBJ1-1; V: TRBV14; CDR3: CASSREGKNTEAFF; DNA: TGTGCCAGCAGCCGGGAGGGCAAGAACACTGAAGCTTTCTTT
D: -; size: few; J: TRBJ2-5; V: TRBV2; CDR3: CASRDSSPRTTQYF; DNA: TGTGCCAGCAGGGATAGTAGTCCGCGTACGACCCAGTACTTC
D: TRBD2; size: once; J: TRBJ2-7; V: TRBV5-6; CDR3: CASSLGLAGREQYF; DNA: TGTGCCAGCAGCTTGGGGCTAGCGGGGCGTGAGCAGTACTTC
D: TRBD1; size: many; J: TRBJ2-2; V: TRBV5-1; CDR3: CASSSRQGTGELFF; DNA: TGCGCCAGCAGCTCCCGACAGGGAACCGGGGAGCTGTTTTTT
D: -; size: -; J: TRBJ2-5; V: TRBV7-9; CDR3: CASSSSVQETQYF; DNA: TGTGCCAGCAGCTCCTCAGTCCAAGAGACCCAGTACTTC
D: -; size: -; J: TRBJ1-6; V: TRBV12-3/TRBV12-4; CDR3: CASRSFGDSPLHF; DNA: TGTGCCAGCAGATCGTTCGGGGATTCACCCCTCCACTTT
D: -; size: -; J: TRBJ2-3; V: TRBV3-1; CDR3: CASSQLYRGTDTQYF; DNA: TGTGCCAGCAGCCAATTATACCGGGGGACAGATACGCAGTATTTT
D: -; size: many; J: TRBJ2-5; V: TRBV29-1; CDR3: CSHGSGEETQYF; DNA: TGCAGCCATGGGTCGGGGGAAGAGACCCAGTACTTC
D: TRBD2; size: many; J: TRBJ2-5; V: TRBV12-3/TRBV12-4; CDR3: CASSFASGETQYF; DNA: TGTGCCAGCAGTTTCGCTAGCGGGGAGACCCAGTACTTC
D: TRBD1; size: many; J: TRBJ2-7; V: TRBV27; CDR3: CASSPGQGIHEQYF; DNA: TGTGCCAGCAGTCCGGGACAGGGGATCCACGAGCAGTACTTC
D: -; size: many; J: TRBJ1-5; V: TRBV13; CDR3: CASSLFGPDQPQHF; DNA: TGTGCCAGCAGCTTATTTGGCCCAGATCAGCCCCAGCATTTT
D: TRBD1; size: -; J: TRBJ1-2; V: TRBV6-2/TRBV6-3; CDR3: CASRTGGDYGYTF; DNA: TGTGCCAGCAGGACAGGGGGCGACTATGGCTACACCTTC
D: TRBD1; size: -; J: TRBJ2-2; V: TRBV7-2; CDR3: CASSPDRGNTGELFF; DNA: TGTGCCAGCAGCCCGGACAGGGGGAACACCGGGGAGCTGTTTTTT
D: -; size: many; J: TRBJ2-5; V: TRBV5-1; CDR3: CASSTVVQETQYF; DNA: TGCGCCAGCAGTACTGTGGTACAAGAGACCCAGTACTTC
D: TRBD1; size: -; J: TRBJ1-2; V: TRBV6-2/TRBV6-3; CDR3: CASSYARDRGPDYGYTF; DNA: TGTGCCAGCAGTTACGCCCGGGACAGGGGGCCGGACTATGGCTACACCTTC
D: TRBD1; size: few; J: TRBJ2-3; V: TRBV27; CDR3: CASTDRVDTQYF; DNA: TGTGCCAGCACTGACAGGGTTGATACGCAGTATTTT
D: -; size: few; J: TRBJ1-6; V: TRBV7-3; CDR3: CASTASLISPLHF; DNA: TGTGCCAGCACGGCCAGTTTAATTTCACCCCTCCACTTT
D: TRBD1; size: many; J: TRBJ2-3; V: TRBV20-1; CDR3: CSAIIGQGPTDTQYF; DNA: TGCAGTGCTATTATCGGACAGGGTCCCACAGATACGCAGTATTTT
D: -; size: -; J: TRBJ2-1; V: TRBV4-2; CDR3: CASSHGAGRPSSYNEQFF; DNA: TGTGCCAGCAGCCACGGGGCAGGTCGCCCGAGCTCCTACAATGAGCAGTTCTTC
D: -; size: medium-sized; J: TRBJ1-6; V: TRBV5-1; CDR3: CASSLGLRDDNSPLHF; DNA: TGCGCCAGCAGCTTGGGTCTTCGGGACGATAATTCACCCCTCCACTTT
D: TRBD1; size: many; J: TRBJ1-2; V: TRBV5-5; CDR3: CASSQGQGANYGYTF; DNA: TGTGCCAGCAGCCAAGGACAGGGGGCTAACTATGGCTACACCTTC
D: -; size: -; J: TRBJ1-5; V: TRBV12-3/TRBV12-4; CDR3: CASSLVQEGQPQHF; DNA: TGTGCCAGCAGTTTAGTGCAGGAAGGGCAGCCCCAGCATTTT
D: -; size: few; J: TRBJ2-5; V: TRBV2; CDR3: CASSGLGETQYF; DNA: TGTGCCAGCAGTGGCCTAGGAGAGACCCAGTACTTC
D: TRBD1; size: few; J: TRBJ1-6; V: TRBV10-1; CDR3: CASSAGGRSPLHF; DNA: TGCGCCAGCAGTGCAGGGGGGCGATCACCCCTCCACTTT
D: -; size: -; J: TRBJ2-1; V: TRBV9; CDR3: CASSVLSGVPNEQFF; DNA: TGTGCCAGCAGCGTTCTATCGGGAGTACCCAATGAGCAGTTCTTC
D: TRBD2; size: -; J: TRBJ2-1; V: TRBV7-2; CDR3: CASSFQPGTSGGAKFF; DNA: TGTGCCAGCAGCTTTCAGCCCGGGACTAGCGGGGGGGCTAAGTTCTTC
D: -; size: -; J: TRBJ1-5; V: TRBV6-2/TRBV6-3; CDR3: CASSVQGRQPQHF; DNA: TGTGCCAGCAGTGTACAGGGACGACAGCCCCAGCATTTT
D: -; size: -; J: TRBJ1-1; V: TRBV4-1; CDR3: CASSQWSGGTEAFF; DNA: TGCGCCAGCAGCCAATGGAGCGGTGGCACTGAAGCTTTCTTT
D: TRBD1; size: many; J: TRBJ2-2; V: TRBV11-2; CDR3: CASSAQTGVAGELFF; DNA: TGTGCCAGCAGCGCACAGACAGGGGTGGCCGGGGAGCTGTTTTTT
D: -; size: many; J: TRBJ1-2; V: TRBV5-1; CDR3: CASSVTGELGYGYTF; DNA: TGCGCCAGCAGCGTTACGGGGGAGTTAGGCTATGGCTACACCTTC
D: -; size: -; J: TRBJ1-2; V: TRBV9; CDR3: CASTAGGSRKGYTF; DNA: TGTGCCAGCACTGCCGGTGGGTCAAGAAAGGGCTACACCTTC
D: TRBD2; size: few; J: TRBJ2-1; V: TRBV3-1; CDR3: CASRQLAGGYNEQFF; DNA: TGTGCCAGCAGACAACTAGCGGGGGGCTACAATGAGCAGTTCTTC
D: TRBD2; size: -; J: TRBJ2-7; V: TRBV6-5; CDR3: CASGAGGSYEQYF; DNA: TGTGCCAGCGGTGCGGGAGGTTCCTACGAGCAGTACTTC
D: -; size: few; J: TRBJ2-1; V: TRBV5-1; CDR3: CASSLVAGIYNEQFF; DNA: TGCGCCAGCAGCTTGGTTGCGGGAATTTACAATGAGCAGTTCTTC